This T cell receptor (beta chain) came from a study of blood T cell repertoires in COVID-19. Study-level background: The United States, Italy and Spain were the sources of the acute and convalescent COVID-19 samples. Sample material is recorded as cDNA or gDNA derived from T cells, B-cell-depleted T cells, or PBMCs.

The length of the CDR3 is 18 residues. Germline CDR1 is LGHDT and CDR2 is YNNKEL (reference sequence). To note about this clone: The junction and the germline gene differ at one end; a read error may be behind it.

Seattle patients were enrolled during active infection and followed longitudinally. As originally analysed: Reference gene primer amplification gave nucleated cell count estimates. Generated by immunoSEQ multiplex PCR, the TCRdb table keeps only in-frame clones and is missing some. V and J calls plus clone size are reproduced from that table; the DNA served to infer D and trimming. This table holds about 220,000 clones, roughly 85% found once. The clonotype originates from a woman aged 70-85 years with COVID-19, enrolled during active disease. The source material was peripheral blood. This rearrangement joins TRBV3-1 (or the pseudogene TRBV3-2) to TRBJ2-5; D is possibly TRBD2 (6 bases). The CDR3 spells CASSRSRGLAALREAQYF. The CDR3, as DNA: TGTGCCAGCAGCCGTAGCCGGGGCTTAGCGGCCCTTCGAGAGGCCCAGTACTTC.